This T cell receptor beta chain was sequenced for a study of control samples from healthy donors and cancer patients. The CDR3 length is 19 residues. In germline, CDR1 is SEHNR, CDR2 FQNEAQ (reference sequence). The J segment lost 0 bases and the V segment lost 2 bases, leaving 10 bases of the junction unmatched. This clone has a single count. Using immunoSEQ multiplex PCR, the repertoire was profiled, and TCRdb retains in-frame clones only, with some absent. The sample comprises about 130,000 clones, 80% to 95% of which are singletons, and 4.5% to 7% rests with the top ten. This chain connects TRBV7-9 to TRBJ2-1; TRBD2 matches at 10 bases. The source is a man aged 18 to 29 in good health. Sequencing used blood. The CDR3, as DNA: TGTGCCAGCAGCTTAAGACCCAGCGGGGGGGCTAGCTCCTACAATGAGCAGTTCTTC. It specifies CASSLRPSGGASSYNEQFF.